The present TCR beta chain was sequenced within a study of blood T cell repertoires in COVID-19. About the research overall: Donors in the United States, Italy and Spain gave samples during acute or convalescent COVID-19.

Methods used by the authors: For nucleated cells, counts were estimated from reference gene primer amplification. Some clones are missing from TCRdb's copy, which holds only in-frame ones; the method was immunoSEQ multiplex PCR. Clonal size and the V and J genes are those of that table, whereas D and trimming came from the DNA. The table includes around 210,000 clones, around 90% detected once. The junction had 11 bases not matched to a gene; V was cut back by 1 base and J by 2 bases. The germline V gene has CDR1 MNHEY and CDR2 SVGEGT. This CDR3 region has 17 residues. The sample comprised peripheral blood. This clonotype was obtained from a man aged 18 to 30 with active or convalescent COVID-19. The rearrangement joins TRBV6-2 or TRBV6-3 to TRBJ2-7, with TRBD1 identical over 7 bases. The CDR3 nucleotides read TGTGCCAGCAGTTACTTATACCCGACAGGGAACGCCTACGAGCAGTACTTC. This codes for CASSYLYPTGNAYEQYF.